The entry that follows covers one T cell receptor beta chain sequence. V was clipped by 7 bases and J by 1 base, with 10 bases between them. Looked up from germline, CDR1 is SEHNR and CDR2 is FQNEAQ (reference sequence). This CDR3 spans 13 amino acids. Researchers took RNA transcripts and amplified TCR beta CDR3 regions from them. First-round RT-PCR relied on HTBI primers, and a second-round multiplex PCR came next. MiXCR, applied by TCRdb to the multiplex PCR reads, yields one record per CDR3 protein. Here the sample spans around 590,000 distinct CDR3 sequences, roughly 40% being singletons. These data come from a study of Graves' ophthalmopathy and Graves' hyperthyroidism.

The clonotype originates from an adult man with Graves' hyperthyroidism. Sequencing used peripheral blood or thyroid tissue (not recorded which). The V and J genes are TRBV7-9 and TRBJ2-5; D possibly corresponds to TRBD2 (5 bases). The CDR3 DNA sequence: TGTGCCAGCAACCCGCTAGCCCAAGAGACCCAGTACTTC. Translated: CASNPLAQETQYF.